This T cell receptor (beta chain) was captured by sequencing in a study of shared clonotypes between healthy human individuals. Overall study: Researchers drew samples from two women and a few men aged 18 to 49. There were three CD4 naive, three CD4 memory, two CD8 naive and one CD8 memory plates per donor. General observations from the study: As a rule, naive subsets had a larger estimated richness than memory subsets.

Notes on this clone: Its specificity is unknown. Other nucleotide sequences from this sample produce the same CDR3.

Naive CD8 cells lacked CD45RO and underwent positive selection for CCR7, leaving out terminally differentiated effector memory CD45RA+ cells. The V end was cut by 4 bases, the J end by 5 bases, with 8 bases between. CDR3 length: 12 amino acids. Germline values: CDR1 SEHNR, CDR2 FQNEAQ (reference sequence). At deep level, the assay was performed. Assay used: immunoSEQ multiplex PCR; TCRdb lists only in-frame clones, some missing. Of about 2 million clones in the sample, approximately 94% are singletons; the top ten hold 1.2%. This sequence joins TRBV7-9 and TRBJ1-1; D may be TRBD1 (5 bases). This TCR came from a man between 18 and 29 years old in good health. The sequenced sample was naive CD8+ T cells sorted from blood. This CDR3 reads CASSYGGTEAFF. In nucleotides, the CDR3 is TGTGCCAGCAGCTACGGGGGAACTGAAGCTTTCTTT. Using reference TRBV7-9 and TRBJ1-1 for the parts outside the CDR3, the full variable domain is DTGVSQNPRHKITKRGQNVTFRCDPISEHNRLYWYRQTLGQGPEFLTYFQNEAQLEKSRLLSDRFSAERPKGSFSTLEIQRTEQGDSAMYLCASSYGGTEAFFGQGTRLTVV.